This T cell receptor beta chain was recorded in a study of control samples from healthy donors and cancer patients. Assay used: immunoSEQ multiplex PCR; TCRdb lists only in-frame clones, some missing. The sample lists about 83,000 clones, 90% to 95% occurring once. CDR3 length equals 13 residues. Germline CDR1 is MGHDK and CDR2 is SYGVNS. With 2 bases removed from V and 6 bases from J, the gap between germline ends came to 8 bases. The sequence came from a man over 45 in good health. Sequenced: blood. J is TRBJ2-1 and V is TRBV25-1; D could derive from TRBD1 or TRBD2 (5 bases each). The CDR3 sequence: CASSEGGGNEQFF. The DNA for the CDR3 is TGTGCCAGCAGTGAAGGTGGGGGCAATGAGCAGTTCTTC.